The subject of this entry is one T cell receptor beta chain. Its antigen is not identified. This specimen belongs to a study of cytomegalovirus exposure and HLA in healthy donors. Germline CDR1 is MNHNY and CDR2 is SVGAGI (reference sequence). This CDR3 has 14 amino acids. V shed 2 bases and J 8 bases; nucleotides not matched to a gene: 6. Points from the study as a whole: In a later analysis, a missense DCLRE1C variant was linked to TCR beta V- and J-gene trimming. In presence/absence analyses, roughly uniform sequencing depth across donors was assumed. A later analysis found most CMV-associated TCR beta chains apparently HLA-restricted.

Primers: 60 Vbeta forward and 13 Jbeta reverse. Original handling: Among the unique TCR beta chains that a later analysis counted, about 79 million in all, about 11 million were shared. Libraries were prepared by immunoSEQ multiplex PCR; TCRdb keeps only in-frame clonotypes and omits some of them. D and trimming come from the DNA, and the V and J calls and clone size come from that table. The sample holds roughly 160,000 clones; roughly 87% are singletons and the top ten take about 0.85%. The material sequenced was PBMCs. The chain joins TRBV6-6 to TRBJ1-2, with TRBD1 matching 9 bases. The receptor was derived from a young woman in good health and CMV-seronegative. The CDR3 nucleotides read TGTGCCAGCAGTTACCTTGGGACAGGGAACGGCTACACCTTC. Translated, it gives CASSYLGTGNGYTF.